These 18 T cell receptor beta chains originate from one sample sequenced in a study of cytotoxic CD8 clonotypes in ibrutinib-treated CLL. The data were produced by immunoSEQ multiplex PCR, yet TCRdb's version contains in-frame clones alone and is incomplete. The top ten hold 5.5% to 6% of the sample, which has about 200,000 clones, roughly three quarters seen once. The sequenced sample was PBMCs, obtained after 12 months of ibrutinib treatment. The receptor set was obtained from a human donor with chronic lymphocytic leukemia.

The chain recombines TRBV29-1 with TRBJ2-5; D is unresolved. Trimming cost V 6 bases and J 8 bases, with 16 bases left between them. The CDR3 length is 12 residues. Germline V lookup: CDR1 SQVTM, CDR2 ANQGSEA. CDR3: CSVSETSGTQYF. The CDR3 DNA is TGCAGCGTGTCGGAAACATCAGGAACCCAGTACTTC.

V usage is TRBV7-2 and J usage is TRBJ2-7; TRBD1 matches 8 bases. Looked up from germline, CDR1 is SGHTA and CDR2 is FQGNSA. CDR3 size: 17 residues. Unmatched junction bases numbered 17, after V lost 8 bases and J lost 2 bases. As DNA, the CDR3 is TGTGCCAGCCGAGGGGGGACTGGACAGGGTGGCACCTACGAGCAGTACTTC. This sequence encodes CASRGGTGQGGTYEQYF. Based on the CDR3 plus reference TRBV7-2 and TRBJ2-7, the full variable domain is GAGVSQSPSNKVTEKGKDVELRCDPISGHTALYWYRQSLGQGLEFLIYFQGNSAPDKSGLPSDRFSAERTGGSVSTLTIQRTQQEDSAVYLCASRGGTGQGGTYEQYFGPGTRLTVT.

V gene TRBV7-2 combines with J gene TRBJ1-4, with a weak D call TRBD1 (6 bases). Trimming removed 1 base at V and 4 bases at J, with 10 bases between. CDR1 is SGHTA and CDR2 is FQGNSA in the germline V gene. This CDR3 has 15 residues. CDR3 loop: CASSLDPGVNEKLFF. The CDR3 DNA is TGTGCCAGCAGCTTAGATCCAGGGGTTAATGAAAAACTGTTTTTT.

The rearrangement links TRBV29-1 to TRBJ1-1, with 7 positions matching TRBD1. J gave up 0 bases and V 4 bases, and 11 bases lay outside the gene matches. The CDR3 runs to 16 residues. CDR1 is SQVTM, CDR2 ANQGSEA, per germline. CDR3 nucleotide sequence: TGCAGCGTTGTGTACCTACGGACAGGTATGAACACTGAAGCTTTCTTT. Its protein is CSVVYLRTGMNTEAFF.

The chain is built from TRBV18 and TRBJ1-2, with 7 bases identical to TRBD1. Per the germline V gene, CDR1 is KGHSH and CDR2 is LQKENI. This CDR3 comprises 12 residues. Germline trimming cut 2 bases from V and 8 bases from J; bases unmatched to any gene: 2. For the CDR3, the DNA is TGTGCCAGCTCACCAGACAGGGACGGCTACACCTTC. It translates to CASSPDRDGYTF. Complete variable domain (other parts from reference TRBV18 and TRBJ1-2): NAGVMQNPRHLVRRRGQEARLRCSPMKGHSHVYWYRQLPEEGLKFMVYLQKENIIDESGMPKERFSAEFPKEGPSILRIQQVVRGDSAAYFCASSPDRDGYTFGSGTRLTVV.

The chain carries TRBV30 and TRBJ1-3; D is ambiguous. Trimming removed 0 bases from V and 4 bases from J, with 22 bases in between. Germline V CDR1 and CDR2: GTSNPN, SVGIG (reference sequence). This CDR3 comprises 18 residues. Here the CDR3 DNA reads TGTGCCTGGAGTGTAAGGGTGCGTAGCTCCCCGGGAGGAAACACCATATATTTT. Protein product: CAWSVRVRSSPGGNTIYF.

CDR3 DNA sequence: TGTGCCAGTAGTCCTTCGGACAGCTCTGGAAACACCATATATTTT. Protein: CASSPSDSSGNTIYF. The V gene is TRBV19, the J gene TRBJ1-3; D might be TRBD1 (6 bases). The V end was cut by 5 bases, the J end by 0 bases, with 11 bases between. Germline V gives CDR1 LNHDA, CDR2 SQIVND (reference sequence). The CDR3 consists of 15 residues.

The gene calls are TRBV30 and TRBJ1-2, with 8 bases lining up with TRBD1. The CDR3 is 15 amino acids. CDR1 GTSNPN and CDR2 SVGIG come from the germline V gene (reference sequence). Unmatched junction bases numbered 5, after V lost 1 base and J lost 1 base. In nucleotides, the CDR3 is TGTGCCTGGAGTGCAATGACAGGGGTTAACTATGGCTACACCTTC. Encoded protein: CAWSAMTGVNYGYTF.

The chain uses TRBV7-2 and TRBJ1-1; no reliable D call. V lost 3 bases and J lost 7, with 6 bases in between. CDR1 is SGHTA and CDR2 is FQGNSA in the germline V gene. This CDR3 has 11 residues. The chain's CDR3 is CASSFAVEAFF. Here the CDR3 DNA reads TGTGCCAGCAGCTTCGCGGTTGAAGCTTTCTTT.

The gene calls are TRBV6-6 and TRBJ1-5; no reliable D call. The ends were cut back, 8 bases at V and 8 bases at J, with 19 bases in the middle. CDR1 and CDR2 from the germline V gene are MNHNY and SVGAGI (reference sequence). This CDR3 contains 14 residues. The CDR3 protein is CASPNKGPKEPQHF. The CDR3 DNA sequence: TGTGCCAGCCCCAACAAAGGGCCGAAGGAGCCCCAGCATTTT.

There are a few counts of this clone. This chain connects TRBV4-2 to TRBJ1-5, with D perhaps matching TRBD1 (5 bases). Trimming removed 0 bases at V and 4 bases at J, with 13 bases between. The CDR3 runs to 16 residues. The V gene's germline CDR1 is LGHNA and CDR2 YNFKEQ. This CDR3 is CASSQEMGGRNQPQHF. The CDR3 nucleotides are TGTGCCAGCAGCCAAGAGATGGGGGGGAGAAATCAGCCCCAGCATTTT.

For the CDR3, the DNA is TGCGCCAGCAGCCGCACCGGGACTAGCGGGACAGTCTCCTACGAGCAGTACTTC. It yields the protein CASSRTGTSGTVSYEQYF. The chain couples TRBV5-1 to TRBJ2-7, with TRBD2 matching 13 bases. The ends lost 4 bases at V and 0 bases at J; junction bases unmatched: 10. Looked up from germline, CDR1 is SGHRS and CDR2 is YFSETQ. The CDR3 is 18 amino acids.

This clone has just one count. The chain is built from TRBV6-5 and TRBJ1-6, with TRBD1 as a possible D gene (5 bases). This CDR3 spans 14 amino acids. Germline CDR1 MNHEY, CDR2 SVGAGI. V was shortened by 5 bases and J by 10 bases, with 15 bases between the two germline ends. CDR3 region: CASSTGGVGSPLHF. The CDR3 bases are TGTGCCAGCAGTACGGGGGGAGTGGGGTCACCCCTCCACTTT.

The chain combines TRBV29-1 with TRBJ2-5; weak D call: TRBD2 (5 bases). The germline CDR1 and CDR2 sequences are SQVTM and ANQGSEA. CDR3 length equals 12 residues. Trimming removed 4 bases from V and 4 bases from J, with 10 bases in between. The CDR3 sequence: CSVGEGPETQYF. In DNA form, the CDR3 reads TGCAGCGTTGGAGAGGGCCCAGAGACCCAGTACTTC.

This chain connects TRBV1 to TRBJ2-5; the table names TRBD2, a call not compared with the DNA. TRBV1 is classified as a pseudogene. The CDR3 is 18 residues long. The CDR3 reads CTSSHSPWWRGVQETQYF. CDR3 DNA sequence: TGCACCAGCAGCCACTCCCCTTGGTGGCGGGGCGTCCAAGAGACCCAGTACTTC.

The chain recombines TRBV5-1 with TRBJ1-2; a possible D gene is TRBD1 (5 bases). Germline V gene lookup returns CDR1 SGHRS and CDR2 YFSETQ. The CDR3 has 13 amino acids. V dropped 4 bases and J dropped 10 bases, with 17 bases sitting between them. The CDR3 region is CASSIGGSPAYTF. CDR3 sequence (DNA): TGCGCCAGCAGCATCGGGGGGAGTCCCGCCTACACCTTC.

This clone was detected a few times. The chain recombines TRBV2 with TRBJ2-3; 8 positions agree with TRBD1. With 6 bases clipped from V and 0 bases from J, the junction kept 2 bases outside the gene matches. Per the germline V gene, CDR1 is SNHLY and CDR2 is FYNNEI. The CDR3 is made up of 14 amino acids. The CDR3 bases are TGTGCCAGCAGGGGACAGGCGAGCACAGATACGCAGTATTTT. Protein sequence: CASRGQASTDTQYF.

The chain recombines TRBV6-5 with TRBJ1-1; D is unresolved. The CDR3 is made up of 16 amino acids. V lost 4 bases and J 1 base, leaving 16 bases between the germline ends. Germline CDR1 is MNHEY and CDR2 is SVGAGI. For the CDR3, the DNA is TGTGCCAGCAGTTGGAGTTGGCCCACCGGGAACACTGAAGCTTTCTTT. It encodes CASSWSWPTGNTEAFF.